Listed below are T cell receptor beta chains from one sample, sequenced in a study of cytomegalovirus exposure and HLA in healthy donors. Clones were read by immunoSEQ multiplex PCR, and TCRdb kept only the in-frame ones, dropping some. The sample shows almost 90,000 clones, 85% of them seen only once. The sequencing sample was made of PBMCs. The origin of the receptors is a man between 40 and 49 years old in good health and CMV-seropositive. Each CDR3 is given with its conserved first and last residue. A D gene is named only where the DNA matches it firmly. Not every row has a clone size; where given, it reads once, few, many or a size class.

d_call: NA
clone_size: NA
v_call: TRBV6-5
j_call: TRBJ1-6
cdr3_nt: TGTGCCAGCAGTTACGGGCGCCGGGGGGATTCACCCCTCCACTTT
cdr3_aa: CASSYGRRGDSPLHF

d_call: TRBD1
clone_size: NA
v_call: TRBV7-9
j_call: TRBJ1-5
cdr3_nt: TGTGCCAGCAGCACATCCGGGACAGGGGGGAATCAGCCCCAGCATTTT
cdr3_aa: CASSTSGTGGNQPQHF

d_call: NA
clone_size: NA
v_call: TRBV19
j_call: TRBJ2-3
cdr3_nt: TGTGCCAGTAGTTACGCGACGACACAACGCACAGATACGCAGTATTTT
cdr3_aa: CASSYATTQRTDTQYF

d_call: TRBD1
clone_size: NA
v_call: TRBV18
j_call: TRBJ1-1
cdr3_nt: TGTGCCAGCTCACCAACCCGTCCGGGACAGATGAACACTGAAGCTTTCTTT
cdr3_aa: CASSPTRPGQMNTEAFF

d_call: TRBD1
clone_size: NA
v_call: TRBV18
j_call: TRBJ1-4
cdr3_nt: TGTGCCAGCTCACCGGGGACAGGGGACGAAAAACTGTTTTTT
cdr3_aa: CASSPGTGDEKLFF

d_call: TRBD2
clone_size: NA
v_call: TRBV11-2
j_call: TRBJ2-3
cdr3_nt: TGTGCCAGCAGCCGGACTAGCGGGCCCGCGGGGACAGATACGCAGTATTTT
cdr3_aa: CASSRTSGPAGTDTQYF

d_call: TRBD2
clone_size: NA
v_call: TRBV6-1
j_call: TRBJ2-7
cdr3_nt: TGTGCCAGCAGTGGTTGGGGTAGCGGGAGGCCTATCCTGCTACCCGAGCAGTACTTC
cdr3_aa: CASSGWGSGRPILLPEQYF

d_call: TRBD2
clone_size: NA
v_call: TRBV7-3
j_call: TRBJ2-7
cdr3_nt: TGTGCCAGCAGCCCCGGACTAGCGGGAGAGGACGAGCAGTACTTC
cdr3_aa: CASSPGLAGEDEQYF

d_call: TRBD2
clone_size: NA
v_call: TRBV7-3
j_call: TRBJ2-3
cdr3_nt: TGTGCCAGCAGCTTAAGAGGGCGGGAGAAGGCCCTCACAGATACGCAGTATTTT
cdr3_aa: CASSLRGREKALTDTQYF

d_call: NA
clone_size: NA
v_call: TRBV28
j_call: TRBJ2-7
cdr3_nt: TGTGCCAGCAGTTTAGCGGGGACCTACGAGCAGTACTTC
cdr3_aa: CASSLAGTYEQYF

d_call: NA
clone_size: NA
v_call: TRBV6-1
j_call: TRBJ2-7
cdr3_nt: TGTGCCAGCAGTCGAGACGGGTACGAGCAGTACTTC
cdr3_aa: CASSRDGYEQYF

d_call: TRBD1
clone_size: NA
v_call: TRBV5-1
j_call: TRBJ2-2
cdr3_nt: TGCGCCAGCACCGAAGCGACAGGGGTGGGCGGGGAGCTGTTTTTT
cdr3_aa: CASTEATGVGGELFF

d_call: NA
clone_size: NA
v_call: TRBV19
j_call: TRBJ2-2
cdr3_nt: TGTGCCAGTAGTATTTTTGTGGGGCAGTACGGGGGGCAGAACACCGGGGAGCTGTTTTTT
cdr3_aa: CASSIFVGQYGGQNTGELFF

d_call: NA
clone_size: NA
v_call: TRBV5-4
j_call: TRBJ2-2
cdr3_nt: TGTGCCAGCAGCTCCGGCACCGGGGAGCTGTTTTTT
cdr3_aa: CASSSGTGELFF

d_call: NA
clone_size: NA
v_call: TRBV10-3
j_call: TRBJ1-3
cdr3_nt: TGTGCCATCAGTGAGTCGATGGCAGGTCAGGGAAACACCATATATTTT
cdr3_aa: CAISESMAGQGNTIYF

d_call: NA
clone_size: NA
v_call: TRBV9
j_call: TRBJ2-2
cdr3_nt: TGTGCCAGCAGCGTAGCGGGAGAGACCGGGGAGCTGTTTTTT
cdr3_aa: CASSVAGETGELFF

d_call: TRBD1
clone_size: NA
v_call: TRBV6-1
j_call: TRBJ2-7
cdr3_nt: TGTGCCAGCAGCGGGGACAGGGGGTCCTACGAGCAGTACTTC
cdr3_aa: CASSGDRGSYEQYF

d_call: NA
clone_size: NA
v_call: TRBV19
j_call: TRBJ1-6
cdr3_nt: TGTGCCAGTAGTGTCGGACTGGGTAATTCACCCCTCCACTTT
cdr3_aa: CASSVGLGNSPLHF

d_call: NA
clone_size: NA
v_call: TRBV19
j_call: TRBJ1-5
cdr3_nt: TGTGCCAGTGCACAAGACGCGGGCCAGCCCCAGCATTTT
cdr3_aa: CASAQDAGQPQHF

d_call: TRBD2
clone_size: NA
v_call: TRBV7-8
j_call: TRBJ2-1
cdr3_nt: TGTGCCAGCAGGTCGGAGGGAGGGCCGTATGAGCAGTTCTTC
cdr3_aa: CASRSEGGPYEQFF

d_call: TRBD1
clone_size: NA
v_call: TRBV7-3
j_call: TRBJ1-5
cdr3_nt: TGTGCCAGCAGCTCCACCGGGACAGGAGGCAATCAGCCCCAGCATTTT
cdr3_aa: CASSSTGTGGNQPQHF

d_call: NA
clone_size: few
v_call: TRBV20-1
j_call: TRBJ1-1
cdr3_nt: TGCAGTGCTACAGGGGTCACTGAAGCTTTCTTT
cdr3_aa: CSATGVTEAFF

d_call: NA
clone_size: NA
v_call: TRBV19
j_call: TRBJ2-5
cdr3_nt: TGTGCCAGTAGTATAGGGGCTCAAGAGACCCAGTACTTC
cdr3_aa: CASSIGAQETQYF

d_call: NA
clone_size: NA
v_call: TRBV10-2
j_call: TRBJ2-2
cdr3_nt: TGCGCCAGCACCGTAGCGACCGGGGAGCTGTTTTTT
cdr3_aa: CASTVATGELFF

d_call: NA
clone_size: NA
v_call: TRBV9
j_call: TRBJ2-7
cdr3_nt: TGTGCCAGCAGCCCTCAGCCGGGAACCAGTCACGAGCAGTACTTC
cdr3_aa: CASSPQPGTSHEQYF

d_call: TRBD2
clone_size: NA
v_call: TRBV7-9
j_call: TRBJ2-7
cdr3_nt: TGTTCCAGCAGCTTAGATCGGGCTAGCGGGAGGGCCTTCACGTACGAGCAGTACTTC
cdr3_aa: CSSSLDRASGRAFTYEQYF

d_call: NA
clone_size: NA
v_call: TRBV5-8
j_call: TRBJ1-6
cdr3_nt: TGTGCCAGCAGCTTGGGAGGGATTCGCAATTCACCCCTCCACTTT
cdr3_aa: CASSLGGIRNSPLHF

d_call: TRBD2
clone_size: NA
v_call: TRBV28
j_call: TRBJ2-1
cdr3_nt: TGTGCCAGCAGCCTGGGGGGGGTAAATTACAATGAGCAGTTCTTC
cdr3_aa: CASSLGGVNYNEQFF

d_call: TRBD1
clone_size: NA
v_call: TRBV7-4
j_call: TRBJ2-7
cdr3_nt: TGTGCCAGCAGCTTAGCTGTTACAGTAGGACAGGACGCTTCCTACGAGCAGTACTTC
cdr3_aa: CASSLAVTVGQDASYEQYF

d_call: NA
clone_size: NA
v_call: TRBV5-1
j_call: TRBJ1-2
cdr3_nt: TGCGCCAGCAGCTTGGGTCAGGGCACTGGCTACACCTTC
cdr3_aa: CASSLGQGTGYTF

d_call: TRBD1
clone_size: NA
v_call: TRBV5-4
j_call: TRBJ2-7
cdr3_nt: TGTGCCAGCGGCGACAGGGGATCCTCCTACGAGCAGTACTTC
cdr3_aa: CASGDRGSSYEQYF

d_call: TRBD2
clone_size: NA
v_call: TRBV19
j_call: TRBJ2-1
cdr3_nt: TGTGCCTGCGGCGGGGGGCCCAATGAGCAGTTCTTC
cdr3_aa: CACGGGPNEQFF

d_call: NA
clone_size: NA
v_call: TRBV29-1
j_call: TRBJ2-7
cdr3_nt: TGCAGCGTACTAAAACTGAACCTCGGGACAAGGAACTACGAGCAGTACTTC
cdr3_aa: CSVLKLNLGTRNYEQYF

d_call: TRBD2
clone_size: NA
v_call: TRBV30
j_call: TRBJ2-3
cdr3_nt: TGTGCCTGGAGTAGCGGGGGGGAAGGTACGCAGTATTTT
cdr3_aa: CAWSSGGEGTQYF

d_call: NA
clone_size: NA
v_call: TRBV7-6
j_call: TRBJ1-1
cdr3_nt: TGTGCCAGCAGCTCCGGGACAAGGGAAGGAGCTTTCTTT
cdr3_aa: CASSSGTREGAFF

d_call: TRBD1
clone_size: NA
v_call: TRBV5-1
j_call: TRBJ1-2
cdr3_nt: TGCGCCAGCAGCTTGGGGTCCAGGGGGAACAACTATGGCTACACCTTC
cdr3_aa: CASSLGSRGNNYGYTF

d_call: TRBD2
clone_size: NA
v_call: TRBV11-2
j_call: TRBJ2-7
cdr3_nt: TGTGCCAGCAGCCCCCAGGGACTAGTGAGGGAGCAGTACTTC
cdr3_aa: CASSPQGLVREQYF

d_call: NA
clone_size: NA
v_call: TRBV14
j_call: TRBJ2-7
cdr3_nt: TGTGCCAGCAGCCATGGGAACTTTAGGGGCGAGCAGTACTTC
cdr3_aa: CASSHGNFRGEQYF

d_call: TRBD1
clone_size: NA
v_call: TRBV19
j_call: TRBJ1-3
cdr3_nt: TGTGCCAGCAGGACAGGGGGCACAGACACCATATATTTT
cdr3_aa: CASRTGGTDTIYF

d_call: NA
clone_size: NA
v_call: TRBV6-4
j_call: TRBJ2-1
cdr3_nt: TGTGCCAGCAGTGTGGATGGGGGACAATATGAGCAGTTCTTC
cdr3_aa: CASSVDGGQYEQFF

d_call: TRBD1
clone_size: NA
v_call: TRBV19
j_call: TRBJ2-7
cdr3_nt: TGTGCCAGTAGTGTGACGGGACAGGGGCGCGAGCAGTACTTC
cdr3_aa: CASSVTGQGREQYF